This entry is about one TCR beta chain. This sample is part of a study of blood T cell repertoires in COVID-19. Profiling relied on immunoSEQ multiplex PCR, and the TCRdb table lists in-frame clones only, not all of them. The sample has around 60,000 clones, about 87% seen once. The receptor was derived from a human donor with active COVID-19. The donor label of this sample is uncertain. The sequencing sample was made of peripheral blood.

CDR3 bases: TGCGCCAGCAGCCCTAGGGACAGGGAGAGCGAGCAGTACTTC. Its protein product is CASSPRDRESEQYF. The rearrangement uses TRBV5-1 and TRBJ2-7; 9 positions agree with TRBD1. V shed 4 bases, J shed 6 bases, and the junction held 8 bases outside the gene matches. There are 14 residues in the CDR3. Germline values: CDR1 SGHRS, CDR2 YFSETQ. The complete variable domain, with remaining parts taken from reference TRBV5-1 and TRBJ2-7, reads KAGVTQTPRYLIKTRGQQVTLSCSPISGHRSVSWYQQTPGQGLQFLFEYFSETQRNKGNFPGRFSGRQFSNSRSEMNVSTLELGDSALYLCASSPRDRESEQYFGPGTRLTVT.